In this sample, the clone carrying this T cell receptor (beta chain) turned up many times. The antigen remains unidentified. Trimming pared 3 bases from V and 12 bases from J, leaving 11 bases between. Per the germline V gene, CDR1 is SNHLY and CDR2 is FYNNEI. The CDR3 totals 12 residues. These data belong to a study of CD8 T cells in ankylosing spondylitis. Researchers built TCR beta libraries using quantitative 5'-RACE with molecular barcodes. MiXCR, applied by TCRdb to the 5' RACE reads, yields one record per CDR3 protein. The sample lists under 200,000 distinct CDR3 sequences; over 10% were seen once. Broader study findings: A TCR beta motif made of eight highly homologous variants seemed typical of ankylosing spondylitis blood. Past studies reported some motif variants in reactive arthritis synovial fluid and blood. The clones that were linked to disease were reported to be significantly enriched in matched synovial fluid samples from ankylosing spondylitis patients.

The V gene is TRBV2, the J gene TRBJ1-4; no reliable D call. What was sequenced was blood, either unsorted or a sorted T cell fraction (not recorded which). The source is a female donor with ankylosing spondylitis or in good health (not recorded which). The CDR3 DNA sequence: TGTGCCAGCAGTGATTACACCGAGGAACTGTTTTTT. Protein: CASSDYTEELFF.